What follows are 32 T cell receptor beta chains derived from one specimen sequenced in a study of Graves' ophthalmopathy and Graves' hyperthyroidism. Amplification of TCR beta CDR3 regions used RNA transcripts. RT-PCR was first run with HTBI primers, then multiplex PCR in a second round. TCRdb recomputed calls from the multiplex PCR reads with MiXCR, one row per CDR3 protein. Of 350,000 to 400,000 distinct CDR3 sequences listed, 15% are singletons. Sequencing used peripheral blood. These receptor sequences come from a woman aged 18-35 years with stable Graves' hyperthyroidism.

This clonotype was picked up many times. The V call is TRBV6-5, the J call TRBJ2-2; no definite D call. Deletions cut 2 bases from V and 6 bases from J, with 4 bases between. CDR3 length equals 12 residues. The V gene's germline CDR1 is MNHEY and CDR2 SVGAGI. The CDR3 is CASSYGAGELFF. The CDR3 nucleotides are TGTGCCAGCAGTTACGGGGCCGGGGAGCTGTTTTTT.

This clonotype was recorded at least ten times. The chain uses TRBV6-5 and TRBJ1-5; 7 bases map to TRBD1. CDR3 length: 15 amino acids. Germline CDR1 is MNHEY and CDR2 is SVGAGI. With 6 bases clipped from V and 1 base from J, the junction kept 6 bases outside the gene matches. The CDR3 region is CASRLTQGSNQPQHF. The CDR3 DNA is TGTGCCAGCAGATTAACACAGGGGAGCAATCAGCCCCAGCATTTT.

This chain connects TRBV18 to TRBJ1-2, with 10 positions matching TRBD1. V lost 3 bases to trimming and J lost 2 bases; unmatched junction nucleotides: 3. Germline V lookup: CDR1 KGHSH, CDR2 LQKENI. The CDR3 is made up of 15 amino acids. DNA for the CDR3: TGTGCCAGCTCACCGGGACAGGGGTGGAACTATGGCTACACCTTC. Translating it yields CASSPGQGWNYGYTF.

With regard to this clonotype: This may come from a read error, since a much larger clone is one base off. The chain has TRBV9 and TRBJ2-5, with 7 nucleotides matching TRBD2. This CDR3 is built from 14 residues. Germline V gene sequence: CDR1 SGDLS, CDR2 YYNGEE. CDR3 DNA: TGTGCCAGCAGCGGGGGACTAAGCCAAGAGATCCAGTACTTC. Its translation: CASSGGLSQEIQYF.

This clonotype was detected ten times or more. The V call is TRBV12-3 or TRBV12-4, the J call TRBJ2-2, with no clear D. The V end was cut by 5 bases, the J end by 5 bases, with 9 bases between. This CDR3 spans 13 amino acids. CDR3 DNA sequence: TGTGCCAGCAGTCCGCTAGTTACCGGGGAGCTGTTTTTT. Amino acid sequence: CASSPLVTGELFF.

This clonotype was seen only a few times. The chain recombines TRBV7-8 with TRBJ1-2; tentative D call: TRBD1 (5 bases). V was shortened by 4 bases and J by 6 bases, with 15 bases between the two germline ends. The CDR3 has 14 amino acids. The germline gives CDR1 SGHVS, CDR2 FQNEAQ. The CDR3, as DNA: TGTGCCAGCAGCTCTTTTTCAGGGAACCATGGCTACACCTTC. Its protein is CASSSFSGNHGYTF.

This clonotype was seen ten or more times. The chain recombines TRBV12-3 or TRBV12-4 with TRBJ1-6; 9 bases align to TRBD1. This CDR3 is 16 amino acids long. With 6 bases clipped from V and 0 bases from J, the junction kept 3 bases outside the gene matches. This CDR3 reads CASSPGQGSYNSPLHF. The CDR3 DNA follows: TGTGCCAGCAGCCCGGGACAGGGCTCCTATAATTCACCCCTCCACTTT.

This clonotype has more than one count but fewer than ten. A much bigger clone sits one base away, suggesting this may be a read error. The CDR3 here is CASASTSRETKYF. The CDR3 nucleotides are TGTGCCAGCGCCTCGACCAGTCGAGAGACCAAGTACTTC. This chain links TRBV6-5 with TRBJ2-5; D is uncertain. This CDR3 is 13 amino acids long. CDR1 is MNHEY and CDR2 is SVGAGI in the germline V gene.

This clonotype was recorded many times. The J gene is TRBJ2-7, the V gene TRBV2; weak D call: TRBD2 (6 bases). This CDR3 is 14 amino acids long. Trimming left V 6 bases short and J 1 base short, with 13 bases between. Germline loops: CDR1 SNHLY, CDR2 FYNNEI. The CDR3 DNA is TGTGCCAGCAGAGACGGGACTCGGTCCTACGAGCAGTACTTC. Translation: CASRDGTRSYEQYF.

This clonotype has at least ten counts. This rearrangement joins TRBV20-1 to TRBJ1-1; TRBD1 is a possible D gene (5 bases). Germline V gene lookup returns CDR1 DFQATT and CDR2 SNEGSKA (reference sequence). Trimming left V 8 bases short and J 1 base short, with 17 bases between. The CDR3 is made up of 14 amino acids. The CDR3 sequence: CSSRRGSGNTEAFF. Written as DNA, the CDR3 is TGCAGTTCACGGAGGGGTTCGGGGAACACTGAAGCTTTCTTT.

This clonotype was seen at least ten times. V gene TRBV6-2 or TRBV6-3 combines with J gene TRBJ2-7; 8 nucleotides match TRBD1. V lost 10 bases and J lost 2; bases outside the gene matches: 4. Germline lookup yields CDR1 MNHEY and CDR2 SVGEGT. This CDR3 comprises 12 residues. The CDR3 region has the DNA TGTGCCACCGGACAGGGCGCCTACGAGCAGTACTTC. Amino acids: CATGQGAYEQYF.

This clonotype appeared many times. V usage is TRBV7-9 and J usage is TRBJ2-2, with 7 bases identical to TRBD2. Germline V gene lookup returns CDR1 SEHNR and CDR2 FQNEAQ (reference sequence). The CDR3 sequence is 14 residues long. Trimming removed 5 bases from V and 5 bases from J; junction bases left unmatched: 5. The CDR3, as DNA: TGTGCCAGCAGCGAGAGCGGGGTGACCGGGGAGCTGTTTTTT. This encodes CASSESGVTGELFF.

This clonotype was counted many times. This chain connects TRBV6-1 to TRBJ1-6; D is uncertain. This CDR3 region has 15 residues. Trimming removed 7 bases from V and 3 bases from J, with 13 bases in between. Germline loops: CDR1 MNHNS, CDR2 SASEGT. CDR3 in amino acids: CASIPSAGYNSPLHF. CDR3 DNA sequence: TGTGCCAGCATTCCGTCGGCCGGCTATAATTCACCCCTCCACTTT.

This clonotype was recorded many times. The rearrangement uses TRBV3-1 and TRBJ1-1; TRBD1 aligns across 9 bases. The CDR3 extends over 20 amino acids. After removal of 4 bases from V and 0 bases from J, the junction contained 18 bases not matched to a gene. From germline, CDR1 is LGHDT and CDR2 YNNKEL (reference sequence). The CDR3 loop reads CASSRFFRQGETRMNTEAFF. The CDR3 nucleotides read TGTGCCAGCAGCCGGTTCTTTAGACAGGGGGAAACCCGCATGAACACTGAAGCTTTCTTT.

This clonotype appeared a few times. The V call is TRBV12-3 or TRBV12-4, the J call TRBJ2-5; D is tentatively TRBD1 or TRBD2 (6 bases each). The V and J ends lost 6 bases and 3 bases respectively, with 14 bases between them. This CDR3 region has 14 residues. As DNA, the CDR3 is TGTGCCAGCAGACCTCCGGGGGCGGAAGAGACCCAGTACTTC. Translation gives CASRPPGAEETQYF.

This clonotype was observed at least ten times. The gene calls are TRBV6-2 or TRBV6-3 and TRBJ1-2; D is perhaps TRBD1 (6 bases). This CDR3 region has 15 residues. The germline V and J ends were trimmed by 0 bases and 4 bases, with 12 bases remaining between them. In germline, CDR1 is MNHEY, CDR2 SVGEGT. In nucleotides, the CDR3 is TGTGCCAGCAGTTACTCGAATTGGGGGCCCTATGGCTACACCTTC. Amino acids: CASSYSNWGPYGYTF.

This clonotype was counted ten times or more. The chain joins TRBV12-3 or TRBV12-4 to TRBJ1-2; D gene uncertain. V was trimmed by 7 bases and J by 5 bases, leaving 14 bases between them. CDR3 length equals 13 residues. This CDR3 is CASTLGSGYGYTF. CDR3 sequence (DNA): TGTGCCAGCACCCTGGGGTCCGGGTATGGCTACACCTTC.

V gene TRBV18 combines with J gene TRBJ1-2; D is undetermined. The CDR3 length is 15 residues. V dropped 5 bases and J dropped 0 bases, with 13 bases sitting between them. Germline V gives CDR1 KGHSH, CDR2 LQKENI. The CDR3 loop reads CASSSEGIANYGYTF. CDR3 sequence (DNA): TGTGCCAGCTCATCGGAAGGTATTGCTAACTATGGCTACACCTTC.

This clonotype was counted ten times or more. The V gene is TRBV11-2, the J gene TRBJ1-2; 7 bases are a match to TRBD1. Germline-derived CDR1 and CDR2 are SGHAT and FQNNGV. The CDR3 totals 16 residues. Trimming took 0 bases from V and 3 from J; bases not matched to a gene: 7. CDR3: CASSLESGRGHYGYTF. The CDR3, as DNA: TGTGCCAGCAGCTTAGAATCGGGTAGGGGGCACTATGGCTACACCTTC.

The chain's CDR3 is CASSPHQAATYEQYF. CDR3 nucleotide sequence: TGTGCCAGCAGTCCCCACCAAGCGGCGACCTACGAGCAGTACTTC. The chain combines TRBV12-3 or TRBV12-4 with TRBJ2-7, with D perhaps TRBD2 (5 bases). Trimming took off 5 bases at V and 2 bases at J, with 16 bases between the two ends. CDR3 length: 15 residues.

This clonotype appeared many times. The chain combines TRBV20-1 with TRBJ2-7, with unresolved D. Between the trimmed V and J ends, which lost 2 bases and 3 bases, there was a span of 5 bases. The germline V gene has CDR1 DFQATT and CDR2 SNEGSKA (reference sequence). The CDR3 is made up of 11 amino acids. This CDR3 is CSARQDYEQYF. The CDR3 DNA sequence: TGCAGTGCTAGACAGGACTACGAGCAGTACTTC.

This clonotype was seen at least ten times. This rearrangement joins TRBV7-2 to TRBJ2-7; weak D call: TRBD1 (6 bases). The CDR3 is made up of 14 amino acids. CDR1 and CDR2 from the germline V gene are SGHTA and FQGNSA. V was pared by 3 bases and J by 2 bases, with 11 bases between. The CDR3 DNA is TGTGCCAGCAGCTTGTCCCCAGGGGCCTACGAGCAGTACTTC. Its translation: CASSLSPGAYEQYF.

This clonotype has ten or more counts. This chain links TRBV27 with TRBJ1-1; TRBD1 agrees at 10 bases. J was trimmed by 0 bases and V by 2 bases; bases with no gene match: 3. CDR1 and CDR2 from the germline V gene are MNHEY and SMNVEV (reference sequence). This CDR3 has 16 residues. The CDR3 here is CASSLRDRGVNTEAFF. As DNA, the CDR3 is TGTGCCAGCAGTTTAAGGGACAGGGGAGTGAACACTGAAGCTTTCTTT.

This clonotype was observed a few times. This chain connects TRBV5-1 to TRBJ1-1; TRBD1 agrees at 8 bases. The V and J ends lost 4 bases and 1 base, in that order; junction bases with no gene match: 6. This CDR3 has 15 amino acids. Germline V gives CDR1 SGHRS, CDR2 YFSETQ. The CDR3 here is CASSLPTGENTEAFF. The CDR3 DNA is TGCGCCAGCAGCCTCCCGACAGGGGAGAACACTGAAGCTTTCTTT.

This clonotype has ten or more counts. The rearrangement uses TRBV9 and TRBJ2-4, with D possibly being TRBD2 (5 bases). Germline V gives CDR1 SGDLS, CDR2 YYNGEE. Trimming took 0 bases from V and 9 from J, leaving 10 bases between them. The CDR3 spans 13 residues. This chain's CDR3 is CASSVDSRGIQYF. The CDR3 DNA follows: TGTGCCAGCAGCGTAGACAGCCGGGGCATTCAGTACTTC.

This clonotype has more than one count but fewer than ten. At one end the junction does not follow the germline gene, possibly because of a read error. CDR3 in amino acids: CATNTGLAKNIKYF. The CDR3 DNA reads as TGTGCCACCAACACAGGGCTAGCCAAAAACATTAAGTACTTC. The V and J genes are TRBV19 and TRBJ2-4; maybe TRBD1 (6 bases). Germline assignment: CDR1 LNHDA and CDR2 SQIVND (reference sequence). The CDR3 sequence is 14 residues long. Drawing the rest from reference TRBV19 and TRBJ2-4, the complete variable domain is DGGITQSPKYLFRKEGQNVTLSCEQNLNHDAMYWYRQDPGQGLRLIYYSQIVNDFQKGDIAEGYSVSREKKESFPLTVTSAQKNPTAFYLCATNTGLAKNIKYFGAGTRLSVL.

A remark on this clonotype: A read error may be the cause here, since a much bigger clone is one base away. V and J are TRBV5-1 and TRBJ2-7, with D hard to call. This CDR3 region has 13 residues. Germline CDR1 and CDR2: SGHRS and YFSETQ. CDR3 sequence: CASSLSEAHEQCF. The CDR3 DNA follows: TGCGCCAGCAGCCTGTCTGAGGCCCACGAGCAGTGCTTC.

This clonotype has at least ten counts. As DNA, the CDR3 is TGCGCCAGCAGCTTGGGAGCAACTAATAACTATGGCTACACCTTC. Translation gives CASSLGATNNYGYTF. J is TRBJ1-2 and V is TRBV5-1; D unclear. The CDR3 loop spans 15 amino acids. Trimming left V 0 bases short and J 1 base short, with 10 bases between. Germline CDR1 reads SGHRS; CDR2 reads YFSETQ.

This clonotype was seen many times. The chain joins TRBV6-5 to TRBJ2-7; TRBD1 is a possible D gene (6 bases). The CDR3 contains 14 residues. Trimming removed 7 bases at V and 4 bases at J, with 17 bases between. Germline V gives CDR1 MNHEY, CDR2 SVGAGI. The CDR3 protein is CASILRDTYYEQYF. In DNA, the CDR3 is TGTGCCAGCATTCTCCGGGACACATATTACGAGCAGTACTTC.

This clonotype was detected many times. V and J are TRBV24-1 and TRBJ1-1; 8 bases map to TRBD1. The CDR3 consists of 14 residues. The V gene end was trimmed by 7 bases and the J gene end by 0 bases; junction bases not matched to a gene: 3. The germline CDR1 and CDR2 sequences are KGHDR and SFDVKD. As DNA, the CDR3 is TGTGCCACCAGCCACAGGGGGGTGAACACTGAAGCTTTCTTT. It codes for CATSHRGVNTEAFF.

This clonotype was picked up many times. This sequence joins TRBV2 and TRBJ2-2; tentatively, D is TRBD1 or TRBD2 (7 bases each). CDR3 length equals 17 residues. Trimming removed 3 bases from V and 0 bases from J, with 14 bases in between. The germline V gene encodes CDR1 SNHLY and CDR2 FYNNEI. The CDR3 nucleotides read TGTGCCAGCAGTGATGGGGGGGACAGCACGAACACCGGGGAGCTGTTTTTT. Protein sequence: CASSDGGDSTNTGELFF.

The chain uses TRBV20-1 and TRBJ2-7; no clear D. CDR1 DFQATT and CDR2 SNEGSKA come from the germline V gene (reference sequence). There are 13 residues in the CDR3. Trimming pared 4 bases from V and 0 bases from J, leaving 10 bases between. Here the CDR3 reads CSAKQEFSYEQYF. The CDR3 DNA reads as TGCAGTGCTAAGCAGGAATTCTCCTACGAGCAGTACTTC.